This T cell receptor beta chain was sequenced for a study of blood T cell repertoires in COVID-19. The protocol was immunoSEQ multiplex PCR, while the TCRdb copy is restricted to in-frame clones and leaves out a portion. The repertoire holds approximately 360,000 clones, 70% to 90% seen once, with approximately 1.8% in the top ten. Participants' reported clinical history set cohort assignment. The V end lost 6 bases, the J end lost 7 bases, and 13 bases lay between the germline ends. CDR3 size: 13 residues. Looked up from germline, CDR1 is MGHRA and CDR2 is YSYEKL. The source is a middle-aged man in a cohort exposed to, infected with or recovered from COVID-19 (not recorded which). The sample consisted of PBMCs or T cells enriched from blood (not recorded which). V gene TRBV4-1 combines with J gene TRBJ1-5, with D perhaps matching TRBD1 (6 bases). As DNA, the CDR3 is TGCGCCAGCAGTCGACAGGAAAACCAGCCCCAGCATTTT. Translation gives CASSRQENQPQHF.